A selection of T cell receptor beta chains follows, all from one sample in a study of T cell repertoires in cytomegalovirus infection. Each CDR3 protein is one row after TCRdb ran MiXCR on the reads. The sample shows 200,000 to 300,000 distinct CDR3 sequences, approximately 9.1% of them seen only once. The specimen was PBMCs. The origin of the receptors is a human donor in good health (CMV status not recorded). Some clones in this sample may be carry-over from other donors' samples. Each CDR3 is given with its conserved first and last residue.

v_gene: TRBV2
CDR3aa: CASSRVTEAFF

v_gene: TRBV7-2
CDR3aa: CASSSVPGGPQHF

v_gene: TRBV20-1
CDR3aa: CSARPGTGGRSEQFF

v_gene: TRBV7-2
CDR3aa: CASSWTGTAGELFF

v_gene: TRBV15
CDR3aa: CATSRDGAASSYGYTF

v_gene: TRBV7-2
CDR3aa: CASSQSGQGAWGAYGYTF

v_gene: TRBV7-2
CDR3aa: CASSSGRSYNEQFF

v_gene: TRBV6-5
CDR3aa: CASSYGSGQETQYF

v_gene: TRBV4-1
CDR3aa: CASSQDLARGLGNTIYF

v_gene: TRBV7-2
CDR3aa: CASSLERRSGANVLTF

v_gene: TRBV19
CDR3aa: CASTFGTDDGYTF

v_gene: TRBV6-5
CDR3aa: CASSYRVAGTGVSEAFF

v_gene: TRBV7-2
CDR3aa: CASSLAKETQYF

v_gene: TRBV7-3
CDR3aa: CASSLYAGTGANVLTF

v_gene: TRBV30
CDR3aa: CAWRVGTENTEAFF

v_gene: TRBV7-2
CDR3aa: CASSLAPSAARYF

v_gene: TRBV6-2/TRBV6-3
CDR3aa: CASSYINEQFF

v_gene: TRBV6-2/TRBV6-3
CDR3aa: CASTGTLNTEAFF

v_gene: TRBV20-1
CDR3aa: CSARGHSSYNSPLHF

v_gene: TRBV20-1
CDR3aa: CSARVLAGGYGGYTF

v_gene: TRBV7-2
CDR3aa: CASTRDRGWNQPQHF

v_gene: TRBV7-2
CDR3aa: CASSSPGQGGIQYF

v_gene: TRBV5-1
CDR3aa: CASSFAPPGEGRNYGYTF

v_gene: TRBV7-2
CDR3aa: CASSPITGPLGNTIYF

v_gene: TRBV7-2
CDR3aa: CASSFPRDGGSRETQYF

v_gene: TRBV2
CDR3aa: CASRSGRTFSYEQYF